This TCR beta chain derives from a study of T cells in Graves' hyperthyroidism and ophthalmopathy. Study findings and constraints: Most thyroid clonotypes with frequency above 0.001 were detected in blood.

There were TCR beta CDR3 regions amplified from RNA transcripts. The TCR CDR3 was amplified in a first-round RT-PCR using the HTBI primer set. Each CDR3 protein gets one entry after TCRdb re-called the multiplex PCR reads with MiXCR. The sample yields around 700,000 distinct CDR3 sequences, under 20% seen once. Those with hyperthyroidism were 18 to 65 years old, newly diagnosed, and ill for under 2 months. A roughly 9.7 ml volume of fresh peripheral blood provided the PBMCs. Trimming removed 0 bases from V and 10 bases from J, with 12 bases in between. The CDR3 loop spans 13 amino acids. CDR1 is SEHNR, CDR2 FQNEAQ, per germline (reference sequence). On this clonotype: The antigen is unknown.

This chain connects TRBV7-9 to TRBJ1-2, with a weak D call TRBD1 (5 bases). Material for sequencing was blood. The receptor's source is a woman aged 50 to 60 with Graves' hyperthyroidism that later progressed to Graves' ophthalmopathy. CDR3 amino acids: CASSLAGEGAYTF. CDR3 DNA: TGTGCCAGCAGCTTAGCAGGGGAAGGTGCCTACACCTTC.